This entry concerns a single TCR beta chain. Its antigen is still unknown. The sample belongs to a study of blood T cells in healthy people across ages. Points from the study as a whole: Possibly confounding the expanded clonotype changes was the fact that donor CMV status was unknown. Considered underestimates were the diversity estimates obtained from one million T cells. Higher naive T cell percentage went strongly together with higher TCR beta diversity. Older age went with lower TCR beta diversity per million T cells, in a roughly linear way.

A J-beta primer mix and a sample-barcoded 5' primer were used in a second PCR of about 6 to 12 cycles. TCRdb passed the 5' RACE reads through MiXCR, listing each CDR3 protein once. The sample includes approximately 2,000,000 distinct CDR3 sequences, about 39% of them seen just once. The CDR3 consists of 17 residues. Per germline, CDR1 SGHTA and CDR2 FQGNSA. V shed 7 bases, J shed 0 bases, and the junction held 10 bases outside the gene matches. Sequencing used blood. The receptor comes from a human donor in good health. V is TRBV7-2 and J is TRBJ1-5; 9 bases align to TRBD1. CDR3 residues: CASTGGQGVYSNQPQHF. The CDR3 nucleotides read TGTGCCAGCACCGGGGGACAGGGAGTCTATAGCAATCAGCCCCAGCATTTT.